This is a list of T cell receptor beta chains from one sample in a study of cytomegalovirus exposure and HLA in healthy donors. Using immunoSEQ multiplex PCR, the repertoire was profiled, and TCRdb retains in-frame clones only, with some absent. The sample lists about 190,000 clones, 65% to 80% seen once, with approximately 4.6% in the top ten. Sequenced material: PBMCs. These receptor sequences come from a man aged 25-45 years in good health and CMV-seropositive. Each CDR3 is given with its conserved first and last residue. D genes are given only for firm matches. The size entry is marked missing in some rows and otherwise reads once, few, many or a size class.

j_gene | v_gene | abundance | d_gene | CDR3aa | CDR3nt
TRBJ2-7 | TRBV5-4 | NA | TRBD1 | CASSSGTGSSYEQYF | TGTGCCAGCAGTTCCGGGACAGGGAGCTCCTACGAGCAGTACTTC
TRBJ1-1 | TRBV10-3 | NA | NA | CAISNGQLNPEAFF | TGTGCCATCAGTAACGGACAGCTTAATCCTGAAGCTTTCTTT
TRBJ2-5 | TRBV19 | once | TRBD2 | CASNKGLAGGKDQETQYF | TGTGCCAGTAATAAGGGACTAGCGGGAGGGAAGGACCAAGAGACCCAGTACTTC
TRBJ2-1 | TRBV6-6 | NA | TRBD1 | CASSPNLGGEQFF | TGTGCCAGCAGCCCGAACTTAGGGGGCGAGCAGTTCTTC
TRBJ2-1 | TRBV27 | NA | NA | CASSLTRDEQFF | TGTGCCAGCAGTTTAACGAGGGATGAGCAGTTCTTC
TRBJ1-2 | TRBV6-6 | NA | TRBD1 | CASIDRGRNYGYTF | TGTGCCAGCATTGACAGGGGGCGGAACTATGGCTACACCTTC
TRBJ2-7 | TRBV29-1 | once | TRBD2 | CSVDGTSGGEVYEQYF | TGCAGCGTTGACGGGACTAGCGGGGGGGAGGTCTACGAGCAGTACTTC
TRBJ1-5 | TRBV19 | NA | TRBD1 | CASSIFGTGDNQPQHF | TGTGCCAGTAGTATTTTCGGGACAGGGGACAATCAGCCCCAGCATTTT
TRBJ2-7 | TRBV5-4 | NA | NA | CASSDRGNTYF | TGTGCCAGCAGCGACCGGGGGAACACGTACTTC
TRBJ2-5 | TRBV6-5 | NA | TRBD2 | CASSYSSGRAEETQYF | TGTGCCAGCAGTTACTCTAGCGGGAGGGCGGAAGAGACCCAGTACTTC
TRBJ2-7 | TRBV7-2 | few | NA | CASSAVGQASYEQYF | TGTGCCAGCAGCGCGGTGGGACAAGCCTCCTACGAGCAGTACTTC
TRBJ2-7 | TRBV28 | NA | NA | CASRGLIQRYEQYF | TGTGCCAGCCGAGGACTGATCCAGAGGTACGAGCAGTACTTC
TRBJ2-2 | TRBV7-2 | NA | NA | CASTRSNTGELFF | TGTGCCAGCACCCGGTCGAACACCGGGGAGCTGTTTTTT
TRBJ2-5 | TRBV29-1 | NA | NA | CSGGGRFQETQYF | TGCAGCGGAGGGGGACGTTTCCAAGAGACCCAGTACTTC
TRBJ2-5 | TRBV7-3 | NA | NA | CASSPQAGPGETQYF | TGTGCCAGCAGCCCCCAAGCGGGCCCGGGAGAGACCCAGTACTTC
TRBJ1-2 | TRBV7-9 | NA | TRBD1 | CASSSDRGGGYTF | TGTGCCAGCAGCTCCGACAGGGGAGGGGGCTACACCTTC